This T cell receptor (beta chain) was found in a study of T cell responses to AZD1222 COVID-19 vaccine. Libraries were prepared by immunoSEQ multiplex PCR; TCRdb keeps only in-frame clonotypes and omits some of them. The data show 80,000 to 100,000 clones, about 90% seen once. Trimming took 0 bases from V and 0 from J, leaving 18 bases between them. CDR1 and CDR2 (germline): MDHEN, SYDVKM. The CDR3 spans 19 residues. This chain uses TRBV28 with TRBJ1-5; D not resolved. The specimen comprised peripheral blood, sampled 28 days after the second AZD1222 dose. This sequence was found in an adult who received the AZD1222 COVID-19 vaccine. CDR3 amino acids: CASSLWVAGTRLSNQPQHF. CDR3 in DNA: TGTGCCAGCAGTTTATGGGTGGCCGGTACTAGACTTAGCAATCAGCCCCAGCATTTT.